This T cell receptor beta chain was documented in a study of T cells in Graves' hyperthyroidism and ophthalmopathy (dated by TCRdb to about 2019). About the study as a whole: Peripheral blood samples were taken at the time of initial diagnosis, prior to any treatment. A discovery cohort of about 100 patients, 43 with Graves' ophthalmopathy and 55 to 60 with stable Graves' hyperthyroidism, was used to find distinguishing TCR V-J signatures. Prospective prediction of ophthalmopathy was tested in an independent validation cohort of fewer than 20 hyperthyroidism patients and 17 patients who later progressed to ophthalmopathy. For training and testing, the roughly 97 patients in the discovery cohort were randomly divided in a 7:3 ratio. In six Graves' hyperthyroidism patients, the study also compared T-cell repertoires from thyroid tissue with T-cell repertoires from blood. After sampling, hyperthyroidism patients received methimazole starting at 30 mg daily, and ophthalmopathy patients received high-dose intravenous methylprednisolone. The paper reports TCR Vbeta CDR3 sequencing of some 140 peripheral blood samples: approximately 41 ophthalmopathy, under 80 hyperthyroidism and around 17 progressor patients. The full study reports these points: A model built on a 13 V-J signature distinguished ophthalmopathy from stable hyperthyroidism, reaching 87.88% sensitivity and around 81% specificity in cross-validation and 80%/75% in testing. Blood samples also contained most of the expanded thyroid clonotypes (frequency above 0.001), which suggests that blood repertoires may reflect thyroid immune responses. In validation, the model predicted progression to ophthalmopathy with over 60% sensitivity and around 72% specificity, a median of 6.5 months before onset. No statistical method was used to set the sample size in advance, and investigators knew the group allocation.

A patient counted as having stable Graves' hyperthyroidism if no progression to ophthalmopathy occurred over 18 months of follow-up. Hyperthyroidism patients were newly diagnosed, had a disease duration of under 2 months, and were aged 18 to 65 years. Patients with uncontrolled infections, other autoimmune diseases, pregnancy or lactation were excluded. Clinical symptoms, serum thyroxine and TRAb, thyroid ultrasound, and orbital computed tomography formed the basis for the diagnoses. PBMCs were isolated from 10 ml of fresh peripheral blood by Ficoll-Paque density gradient centrifugation. Total RNA was extracted using Trizol reagent, and RNA quality was assessed on an Agilent 2100 Bioanalyzer. From a lookup of the germline V gene, CDR1 and CDR2 are SGHAT and FQNNGV. The CDR3 spans 17 residues, from the cysteine through the phenylalanine. The entry retains the CDR3 DNA only, 51 bases that are in frame from base 1. Trimming takes 5 bases off V and 3 bases off J; junction bases not matched to a gene: 12.

About this clonotype itself: The antigen it recognizes is unknown. Base qualities are not at hand, and no much larger clone is one base apart.

Amplification of TCR beta CDR3 regions was carried out from RNA transcripts. The TCR CDR3 was subjected to a first round of RT-PCR using the HTBI primer set and the Qiagen OneStep RT-PCR kit. Libraries were constructed in a second round of multiplex PCR, after which size selection and purification were performed. Paired-end sequencing of the libraries was performed with 100 bp reads on an Illumina HiSeq2000. As for how the authors treated the data: Raw data were processed with SOAPnuke, discarding reads with adapters, uncalled bases, mean Phred below 15, or no exact constant-primer or identifier match. COPE v1.2.5 was used to merge the high-quality paired reads, and each unique nucleotide sequence was defined as a clonotype. Clonotypes were aligned to IMGT TRBV, TRBD and TRBJ reference segments using MiTCR v1.1. The analysis included only V-J combinations with a frequency above 0.0001, which together covered over 98% of the repertoires. The TCS score was defined as the ratio of F50 (clonal expansion) to E x V (chaos), calculated using BLOSUM62-based TCRdist between CDR3 peptides within each V-J. Welch's t-statistics and random forest reduced around 520 V-J features to roughly 13, which were used in a naive Bayes classifier (R e1071). In TCRdb, the public reads were trimmed at Q25 with fastp and aligned with MiXCR, with productive beta chains retained. One record per CDR3 amino acid sequence lists the most common genes and DNA. The V and J calls were determined by TCRdb, not by the authors. This sample lists hundreds of thousands of distinct CDR3 sequences; about 13% were detected once. 9.2% of the sample is in the top ten clones.

The rearrangement joined TRBV11-2 to TRBJ2-3; 9 central nucleotides agree with TRBD1. The specimen was blood. This clonotype was sampled from a woman younger than 30 with Graves' hyperthyroidism. At the DNA level, the sequence is TGTGCCAGCAGCCCCTACGGTGGGACAGGGCTGACAGATACGCAGTATTTT. Its translation is CASSPYGGTGLTDTQYF.